This T cell receptor beta chain was profiled in a study of blood T cell repertoires in COVID-19. Study at large: There were acute and convalescent COVID-19 samples, and they came from the United States, Italy and Spain. PBMCs, B-cell-depleted T cells, or T cells provided the cDNA or gDNA that made up the material.

Produced via immunoSEQ multiplex PCR; TCRdb's table is partial and in-frame only. The profile covers over 450,000 clones, with roughly 89% appearing a single time and less than 9.5% taken by the ten largest. Germline CDR1 and CDR2: SNHLY and FYNNEI. The CDR3 runs 16 residues. Trimming took off 3 bases at V and 2 bases at J, with 15 bases between the two ends. The Seattle patients joined while their infection was active and were tracked longitudinally afterward. The chain links TRBV2 to TRBJ2-3, with D maybe TRBD1 (5 bases). The origin of this receptor is a woman between 45 and 65 years old with COVID-19, enrolled during active disease. Sequences were obtained from peripheral blood. CDR3 bases: TGTGCCAGCAGTGATGCTATAGGGGTGAACACAGATACGCAGTATTTT. Translated: CASSDAIGVNTDTQYF.